What follows are 32 T cell receptor beta chains derived from one specimen sequenced in a study of OX40 agonist ivuxolimab in advanced cancers. Libraries were built with the immunoSEQ multiplex PCR assay. Here the immuneACCESS table is served through TCRdb, limited to in-frame sequences with V and J called. Missing clones are a known gap in these copies; in checked studies unresolved V genes cover under half, and the rest lacks a known reason. The sample has about 100,000 clones on record, over 75% of them singletons. The ten largest clones represent around 0.16% of the sample. Sequencing was performed on CD4+ or CD8+ T cells sorted from blood, taken in a trial of the OX40 agonist ivuxolimab. All receptors derive from an adult with an advanced solid tumor such as melanoma, head and neck, liver or kidney cancer.

The chain employs TRBV10-3 and TRBJ2-5; 9 bases line up with TRBD1. The trim removed 5 bases at V and 7 bases at J, leaving 14 bases unmatched. The CDR3 spans 16 residues. The germline V gene has CDR1 ENHRY and CDR2 SYGVKD. In DNA form, the CDR3 reads TGTGCCATCAGTCCCAACCCCACAGGGGGCGAGGGGACCCAGTACTTC. It specifies CAISPNPTGGEGTQYF.

The rearrangement links TRBV4-2 to TRBJ2-7; 7 nucleotides align to TRBD1. The germline V gene has CDR1 LGHNA and CDR2 YNFKEQ. Trimming at V came to 1 base and at J to 3 bases, leaving 9 bases not matched to a gene. CDR3 length: 16 amino acids. The DNA of the CDR3 is TGTGCCAGCAGCCAAGGGTACCGGGACAGAAACTACGAGCAGTACTTC. Protein sequence: CASSQGYRDRNYEQYF.

The genes are TRBV5-1 and TRBJ2-7; no clear D gene. Per the germline V gene, CDR1 is SGHRS and CDR2 is YFSETQ. The CDR3 extends over 15 amino acids. The ends were cut back, 3 bases at V and 3 bases at J, with 16 bases in the middle. Here the CDR3 DNA reads TGCGCCAGCAGCTACGACCTCTTGGCAGTCTACGAGCAGTACTTC. Translating gives CASSYDLLAVYEQYF.

The genes are TRBV15 and TRBJ2-4; a possible D gene is TRBD1 (5 bases). CDR1 and CDR2 from the germline V gene are LNHNV and YYDKDF (reference sequence). This CDR3 comprises 11 residues. V was pared by 6 bases and J by 6 bases, with 6 bases between. The CDR3: CATSTGNIQYF. The CDR3 nucleotides read TGTGCCACCAGTACAGGAAACATTCAGTACTTC.

A single count supports this clone. The V call is TRBV2, the J call TRBJ1-6; D gene unclear. This CDR3 has 16 amino acids. Germline values: CDR1 SNHLY, CDR2 FYNNEI. The germline V and J ends were trimmed by 3 bases and 5 bases, with 14 bases remaining between them. The CDR3, as DNA: TGTGCCAGCAGTGACGCGGGCTTGCGGAATAATTCACCCCTCCACTTT. Translation: CASSDAGLRNNSPLHF.

The chain uses TRBV4-2 and TRBJ1-6; D may be TRBD1 (5 bases). V lost 0 bases and J 10 bases, leaving 16 bases between the germline ends. This CDR3 is built from 16 residues. Per germline, CDR1 LGHNA and CDR2 YNFKEQ. The CDR3 DNA is TGTGCCAGCAGCCAAGATATAGGAGGGGCCCCGTCACCCCTCCACTTT. Residues: CASSQDIGGAPSPLHF.

This chain links TRBV29-1 with TRBJ1-5, with D unclear. Germline CDR1 is SQVTM and CDR2 is ANQGSEA. CDR3 size: 13 residues. The V gene lost 6 bases and the J gene lost 7 bases, with 16 bases spanning the gap. The DNA of the CDR3 is TGCAGCGTCACGGTGGGGTTTCGACAGCCCCAGCATTTT. Translating gives CSVTVGFRQPQHF.

In DNA form, the CDR3 reads TGCGCCAGCATGAAAGAGCCCAATCAGCCCCAGCATTTT. Amino acids: CASMKEPNQPQHF. The chain couples TRBV5-1 to TRBJ1-5; D uncertain. The germline V gene encodes CDR1 SGHRS and CDR2 YFSETQ. CDR3 size: 13 residues. The V and J ends lost 6 bases and 3 bases respectively, with 10 bases between them.

The chain couples TRBV29-1 to TRBJ2-7, with 9 bases lining up with TRBD1. V was pared by 4 bases and J by 3 bases, with 4 bases of the junction left unmatched. Germline V gene lookup returns CDR1 SQVTM and CDR2 ANQGSEA. The length of the CDR3 is 13 residues. CDR3 protein: CSVGGTGYYEQYF. DNA of the CDR3: TGCAGCGTTGGGGGGACAGGGTACTACGAGCAGTACTTC.

This chain uses TRBV7-6 with TRBJ2-7; D remains unclear. CDR1 and CDR2 (germline): SGHVS, FNYEAQ. V lost 1 base and J 5 bases, leaving 12 bases between the germline ends. The CDR3 has 14 residues. The CDR3 is CASSLGHPANEQYF. DNA for the CDR3: TGTGCCAGCAGCTTAGGGCACCCAGCCAACGAGCAGTACTTC.

The chain carries TRBV29-1 and TRBJ2-3; no definite D call. The germline V gene has CDR1 SQVTM and CDR2 ANQGSEA. The length of the CDR3 is 13 residues. Trimming removed 5 bases at V and 2 bases at J, with 11 bases between. CDR3 loop: CSVRGLHTDTQYF. The CDR3 bases are TGCAGCGTTCGTGGGTTACACACAGATACGCAGTATTTT.

The chain recombines TRBV7-2 with TRBJ2-7; D uncertain. The V gene lost 5 bases and the J gene lost 4 bases, with 6 bases spanning the gap. The germline gives CDR1 SGHTA, CDR2 FQGNSA. This CDR3 is built from 11 residues. The DNA for the CDR3 is TGTGCCAGCAGCCCTATTTACGAGCAGTACTTC. This sequence encodes CASSPIYEQYF.

The chain employs TRBV5-1 and TRBJ2-6, with 9 nucleotides matching TRBD1. CDR1 and CDR2 from the germline V gene are SGHRS and YFSETQ. CDR3 length equals 17 residues. Trimming took 4 bases from V and 3 from J; bases not matched to a gene: 8. The CDR3 loop is CASSVRQGGIGANVLTF. CDR3 bases: TGCGCCAGCAGCGTAAGACAGGGGGGTATTGGGGCCAACGTCCTGACTTTC.

The table lists this clone with a few counts. The chain employs TRBV11-3 and TRBJ2-7; 9 nucleotides agree with TRBD1. Germline CDR1 reads SGHNT; CDR2 reads YENEEA. CDR3 length: 14 residues. The V segment lost 4 bases and the J segment 2 bases; nucleotides outside the gene matches: 3. CDR3 sequence (DNA): TGTGCCAGCAGCTCGGGACAGGGCACCTACGAGCAGTACTTC. Translated: CASSSGQGTYEQYF.

This chain connects TRBV15 to TRBJ2-2; D is perhaps TRBD1 (5 bases). CDR1 is LNHNV and CDR2 is YYDKDF in the germline V gene (reference sequence). Trimming took 0 bases from V and 5 from J, leaving 10 bases between them. This CDR3 comprises 15 residues. CDR3 sequence reads: CATSRDRVGTGELFF. DNA of the CDR3: TGTGCCACCAGCAGAGACAGGGTGGGGACCGGGGAGCTGTTTTTT.

V and J are TRBV28 and TRBJ1-1, with D uncertain. Germline V CDR1 and CDR2: MDHEN, SYDVKM. This CDR3 contains 16 residues. V was cut by 5 bases and J by 2 bases, with 18 bases left in between. DNA for the CDR3: TGTGCCAGCAGTCCTCTGGGTGGGAGCAAAAACACTGAAGCTTTCTTT. It is translated as CASSPLGGSKNTEAFF.

This clone came up once. The chain joins TRBV19 to TRBJ2-5, with D hard to call. Trimming pared 1 base from V and 7 bases from J, leaving 16 bases between. CDR1 and CDR2 (germline): LNHDA, SQIVND (reference sequence). There are 15 residues in the CDR3. The CDR3 protein is CASSIAGLGPGTQYF. DNA of the CDR3: TGTGCCAGTAGTATAGCCGGGCTCGGCCCCGGGACCCAGTACTTC.

The CDR3 protein is CASSENGQGAGEQYF. The CDR3 bases are TGTGCCAGCAGCGAAAACGGTCAGGGGGCTGGTGAGCAGTACTTC. This chain links TRBV7-9 with TRBJ2-7; 8 bases line up with TRBD1. V was clipped by 5 bases and J by 7 bases; unmatched bases: 13. The CDR3 is 15 amino acids. CDR1 is SEHNR and CDR2 is FQNEAQ in the germline V gene (reference sequence).

The chain has TRBV28 and TRBJ2-5; D may match TRBD1 or TRBD2 (5 bases each). The germline V and J ends were trimmed by 7 bases and 9 bases, with 18 bases remaining between them. The CDR3 runs 13 residues. CDR1 MDHEN and CDR2 SYDVKM come from the germline V gene. The CDR3 loop reads CASKSGTPRAQYF. The CDR3 nucleotides are TGTGCCAGCAAATCCGGGACCCCGAGGGCCCAGTACTTC.

The CDR3 loop is CASSLLAGTSGDVTQYF. CDR3 coding DNA: TGTGCCAGCAGCTTACTGGCCGGGACTAGCGGGGACGTGACCCAGTACTTC. The rearrangement joins TRBV7-7 to TRBJ2-5; 13 bases are a match to TRBD2. CDR3 length equals 17 residues. The germline gives CDR1 SSHAT, CDR2 FNYEAQ (reference sequence). Trimming at V came to 2 bases and at J to 7 bases, leaving 10 bases not matched to a gene.

The V call is TRBV2, the J call TRBJ1-2; 8 nucleotides match TRBD1. Germline CDR1 reads SNHLY; CDR2 reads FYNNEI. The CDR3 consists of 16 residues. Trimming at V came to 6 bases and at J to 4 bases, leaving 13 bases not matched to a gene. The CDR3 DNA is TGTGCCAGCAGCCCGCGGACAGGGAAGGAAGGCTATGGCTACACCTTC. Translated, it gives CASSPRTGKEGYGYTF.

The chain combines TRBV18 with TRBJ1-6; D gene uncertain. This CDR3 spans 17 amino acids. V was cut by 3 bases and J by 7 bases, with 19 bases left in between. Per the germline V gene, CDR1 is KGHSH and CDR2 is LQKENI. The CDR3 DNA reads TGTGCCAGCTCACCTAACCTACAAGCTGGTAGGAATTCACCCCTCCACTTT. Amino acids: CASSPNLQAGRNSPLHF.

V is TRBV7-3 and J is TRBJ2-5, with 7 bases identical to TRBD1. This CDR3 contains 11 residues. Looked up from germline, CDR1 is SGHTA and CDR2 is FQGTGA. J lost 11 bases, V lost 5 bases, and 5 bases had no gene match. Here the CDR3 DNA reads TGTGCCAGCAGCAGTGGGACAGAGCAGTACTTC. Translation gives CASSSGTEQYF.

On this clone: Other DNA sequences from this sample encode an identical CDR3 as well. The chain joins TRBV5-1 to TRBJ2-7; D remains unclear. Trimming pared 0 bases from V and 0 bases from J, leaving 4 bases between. The CDR3 runs to 13 residues. Germline assignment: CDR1 SGHRS and CDR2 YFSETQ. The CDR3 nucleotides are TGCGCCAGCAGCTTGGCGGCCTCCTACGAGCAGTACTTC. This encodes CASSLAASYEQYF.

J is TRBJ2-7 and V is TRBV10-3; D might be TRBD1 (5 bases). Per the germline V gene, CDR1 is ENHRY and CDR2 is SYGVKD. The CDR3 contains 14 residues. Trimming cost V 10 bases and J 3 bases, with 19 bases left between them. Here the CDR3 reads CATQLQMGLYEQYF. The CDR3, as DNA: TGTGCCACCCAATTACAGATGGGGCTCTACGAGCAGTACTTC.

This chain's CDR3 is CASGLGGGGTETQYF. CDR3 DNA: TGTGCCAGCGGACTAGGCGGGGGAGGAACAGAGACCCAGTACTTC. This sequence joins TRBV5-4 and TRBJ2-5; 7 bases agree with TRBD2. V shed 7 bases and J 4 bases; nucleotides not matched to a gene: 13. Per germline, CDR1 SGHNT and CDR2 YYREEE (reference sequence). CDR3 size: 15 residues. Looking up the rest from reference TRBV5-4 and TRBJ2-5 gives the full variable domain: ETGVTQSPTHLIKTRGQQVTLRCSSQSGHNTVSWYQQALGQGPQFIFQYYREEENGRGNFPPRFSGLQFPNYSSELNVNALELDDSALYLCASGLGGGGTETQYFGPGTRLLVL.

J is TRBJ1-3 and V is TRBV7-9; D gene unclear. With 1 base removed from V and 4 bases from J, the gap between germline ends came to 14 bases. Germline V gene sequence: CDR1 SEHNR, CDR2 FQNEAQ (reference sequence). CDR3 length: 16 residues. CDR3 nucleotides: TGTGCCAGCAGCTTAGGGAGGACGGGAGTAGGAAACACCATATATTTT. Translated, it gives CASSLGRTGVGNTIYF.

CDR3 sequence: CASSQADTQYF. CDR3 in DNA: TGTGCCAGCAGCCAAGCGGATACGCAGTATTTT. The chain links TRBV14 to TRBJ2-3; no definite D call. CDR3 size: 11 residues. The V and J ends lost 1 base and 6 bases respectively, with 2 bases between them. Germline CDR1 SGHDN, CDR2 FVKESK.

This chain joins TRBV6-1 and TRBJ1-4; D is uncertain. Trimming stripped 1 base from V and 17 bases from J, with 29 bases between. CDR3 length: 17 amino acids. Germline V gives CDR1 MNHNS, CDR2 SASEGT. The CDR3 protein is CASSEGSIPPYSPNCFF. CDR3 DNA: TGTGCCAGCAGTGAAGGCAGTATCCCCCCGTACAGTCCGAACTGTTTTTTT.

The chain employs TRBV5-4 and TRBJ2-2, with D possibly TRBD2 on 6 matching bases. The CDR3 is made up of 15 amino acids. V was shortened by 6 bases and J by 3 bases, with 15 bases between the two germline ends. CDR1 and CDR2 (germline): SGHNT, YYREEE (reference sequence). The CDR3 DNA reads TGTGCCAGCACCCCAGGCGGGACTCACACCGGGGAGCTGTTTTTT. Translation gives CASTPGGTHTGELFF.

The chain recombines TRBV19 with TRBJ2-3, with D perhaps TRBD2 (6 bases). V was cut by 5 bases and J by 3 bases, with 15 bases left in between. Germline V gene sequence: CDR1 LNHDA, CDR2 SQIVND (reference sequence). The CDR3 loop spans 15 amino acids. The CDR3 DNA follows: TGTGCCAGTAGTGCCGGAGGGGAGCCGACAGATACGCAGTATTTT. Protein sequence: CASSAGGEPTDTQYF.

The chain joins TRBV10-3 to TRBJ1-3; 11 bases fit TRBD1. From germline, CDR1 is ENHRY and CDR2 SYGVKD. Trimming removed 7 bases from V and 8 bases from J; junction bases left unmatched: 4. The CDR3 spans 13 residues. The DNA for the CDR3 is TGTGCCATCATTGGACAGGGGGCACACACCATATATTTT. Amino acids: CAIIGQGAHTIYF.